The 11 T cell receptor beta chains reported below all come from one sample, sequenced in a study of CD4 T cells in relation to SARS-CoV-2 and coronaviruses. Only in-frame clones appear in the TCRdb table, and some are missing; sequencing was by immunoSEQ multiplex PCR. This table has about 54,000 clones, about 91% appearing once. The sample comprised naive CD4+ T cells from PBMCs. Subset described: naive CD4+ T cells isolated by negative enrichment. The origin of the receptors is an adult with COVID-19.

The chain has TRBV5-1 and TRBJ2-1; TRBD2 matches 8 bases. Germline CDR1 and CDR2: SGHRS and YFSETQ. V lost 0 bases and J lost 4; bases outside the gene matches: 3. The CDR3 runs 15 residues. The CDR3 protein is CASSLVAGGYNEQFF. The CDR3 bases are TGCGCCAGCAGCTTGGTGGCGGGAGGTTACAATGAGCAGTTCTTC.

Here the CDR3 DNA reads TGTGCCAGCAGGCCCGTGGGGTCCAGCTCCTACGAGCAGTACTTC. This encodes CASRPVGSSSYEQYF. The chain has TRBV6-5 and TRBJ2-7; D is ambiguous. The germline V and J ends were trimmed by 6 bases and 0 bases, with 15 bases remaining between them. The CDR3 loop spans 15 amino acids. CDR1 is MNHEY and CDR2 is SVGAGI in the germline V gene.

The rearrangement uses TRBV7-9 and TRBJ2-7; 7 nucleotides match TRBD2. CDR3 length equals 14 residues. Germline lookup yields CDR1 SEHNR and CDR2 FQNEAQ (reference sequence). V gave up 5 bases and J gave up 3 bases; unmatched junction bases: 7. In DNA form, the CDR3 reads TGTGCCAGCAGCGCCGGGACTATCCTCTACGAGCAGTACTTC. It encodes CASSAGTILYEQYF.

The CDR3 coding sequence is TGTGCCAGTACCGGCGGGAGTGGCACCGGGGAGCTGTTTTTT. It codes for CASTGGSGTGELFF. This rearrangement joins TRBV19 to TRBJ2-2; 7 positions agree with TRBD2. The V gene end was trimmed by 7 bases and the J gene end by 4 bases; junction bases not matched to a gene: 6. The V gene's germline CDR1 is LNHDA and CDR2 SQIVND (reference sequence). There are 14 residues in the CDR3.

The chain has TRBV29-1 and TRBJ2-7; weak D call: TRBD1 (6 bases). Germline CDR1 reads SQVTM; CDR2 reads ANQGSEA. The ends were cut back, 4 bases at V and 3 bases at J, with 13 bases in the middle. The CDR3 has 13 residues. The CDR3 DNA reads TGCAGCGTTGTATTGGACAGACTCTACGAGCAGTACTTC. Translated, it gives CSVVLDRLYEQYF.

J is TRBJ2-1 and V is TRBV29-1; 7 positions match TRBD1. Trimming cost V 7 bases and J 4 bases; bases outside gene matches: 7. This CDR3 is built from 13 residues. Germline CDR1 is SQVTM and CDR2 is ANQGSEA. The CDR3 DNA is TGCAGCGCCGGGACAGTGCTTTACAATGAGCAGTTCTTC. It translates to CSAGTVLYNEQFF.

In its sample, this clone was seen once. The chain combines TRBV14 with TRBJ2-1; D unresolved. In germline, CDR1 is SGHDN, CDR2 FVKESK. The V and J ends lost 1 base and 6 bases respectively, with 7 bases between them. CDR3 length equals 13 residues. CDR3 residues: CASSQGRLNEQFF. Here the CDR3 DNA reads TGTGCCAGCAGCCAAGGACGCCTCAATGAGCAGTTCTTC. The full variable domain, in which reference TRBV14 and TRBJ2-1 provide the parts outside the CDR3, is EAGVTQFPSHSVIEKGQTVTLRCDPISGHDNLYWYRRVMGKEIKFLLHFVKESKQDESGMPNNRFLAERTGGTYSTLKVQPAELEDSGVYFCASSQGRLNEQFFGPGTRLTVL.

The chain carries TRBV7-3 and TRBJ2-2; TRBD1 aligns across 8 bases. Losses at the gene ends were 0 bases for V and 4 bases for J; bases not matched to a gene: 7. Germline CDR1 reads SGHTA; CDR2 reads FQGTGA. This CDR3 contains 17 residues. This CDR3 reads CASSLTRARGLTGELFF. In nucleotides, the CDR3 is TGTGCCAGCAGCTTAACTAGGGCCAGGGGGCTCACCGGGGAGCTGTTTTTT.

This chain's CDR3 is CAISGNSDEQYF. CDR3 sequence (DNA): TGTGCCATCAGTGGAAATTCAGACGAGCAGTACTTC. The gene calls are TRBV10-3 and TRBJ2-7; D remains unclear. Trimming removed 4 bases from V and 5 bases from J, with 9 bases in between. The V gene's germline CDR1 is ENHRY and CDR2 SYGVKD. This CDR3 has 12 amino acids.

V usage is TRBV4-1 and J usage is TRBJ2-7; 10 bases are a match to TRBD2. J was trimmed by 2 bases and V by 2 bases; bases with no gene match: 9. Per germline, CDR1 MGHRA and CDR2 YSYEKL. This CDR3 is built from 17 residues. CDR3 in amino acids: CASSQPTGLADAYEQYF. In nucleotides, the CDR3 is TGCGCCAGCAGCCAACCCACCGGACTAGCGGACGCCTACGAGCAGTACTTC.

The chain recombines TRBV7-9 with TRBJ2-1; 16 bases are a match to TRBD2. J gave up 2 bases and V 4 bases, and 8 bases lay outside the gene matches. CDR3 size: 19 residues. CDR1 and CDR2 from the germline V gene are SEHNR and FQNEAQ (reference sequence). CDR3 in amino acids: CASSSGLAGGPVPYNEQFF. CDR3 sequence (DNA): TGTGCCAGCAGCTCGGGACTAGCGGGAGGGCCCGTGCCCTACAATGAGCAGTTCTTC.